These 5 T cell receptor beta chains originate from one sample sequenced in a study of blood T cell repertoires in COVID-19. Measured with immunoSEQ multiplex PCR; TCRdb has only the in-frame clones, and not every one. The sample has hundreds of thousands of clones, about four fifths seen once. The source material was peripheral blood. These receptors were collected from a woman of 80 years or more with acute or convalescent COVID-19.

This clone was recorded a few times. V is TRBV28 and J is TRBJ1-6, with 8 bases that match TRBD1. This CDR3 is 13 amino acids long. Germline lookup yields CDR1 MDHEN and CDR2 SYDVKM. After removal of 7 bases from V and 8 bases from J, the junction contained 4 bases not matched to a gene. CDR3 bases: TGTGCCAGCACCACAGGGGGGTATTCACCCCTCCACTTT. It encodes CASTTGGYSPLHF.

The rearrangement links TRBV24-1 to TRBJ2-3; 10 bases agree with TRBD1. Germline trimming cut 6 bases from V and 1 base from J; bases unmatched to any gene: 3. This CDR3 contains 15 residues. Germline CDR1 is KGHDR and CDR2 is SFDVKD. CDR3 region: CATSRQGAGTDTQYF. CDR3 in DNA: TGTGCCACCAGTAGACAGGGGGCGGGCACAGATACGCAGTATTTT.

This sequence joins TRBV5-1 and TRBJ2-2; D call uncertain. CDR3 length equals 15 residues. Germline V gene sequence: CDR1 SGHRS, CDR2 YFSETQ. The ends were cut back, 4 bases at V and 4 bases at J, with 14 bases in the middle. In DNA, the CDR3 is TGCGCCAGCAGCGGTAGTGTGGCAGGCACCGGGGAGCTGTTTTTT. Residues: CASSGSVAGTGELFF.

The V and J genes are TRBV2 and TRBJ2-7, with 11 bases fitting TRBD1. This CDR3 contains 13 residues. V lost 10 bases and J lost 4; bases outside the gene matches: 6. CDR1 and CDR2 from the germline V gene are SNHLY and FYNNEI. This CDR3 reads CATGTGGVYEQYF. CDR3 bases: TGTGCCACCGGGACAGGGGGAGTATACGAGCAGTACTTC. The full variable domain, rest sourced from reference TRBV2 and TRBJ2-7, is EPEVTQTPSHQVTQMGQEVILRCVPISNHLYFYWYRQILGQKVEFLVSFYNNEISEKSEIFDDQFSVERPDGSNFTLKIRSTKLEDSAMYFCATGTGGVYEQYFGPGTRLTVT.

The chain combines TRBV5-4 with TRBJ2-3, with D tentatively TRBD1 (5 bases). V dropped 4 bases and J dropped 2 bases, with 14 bases sitting between them. Germline V gene data show CDR1 as SGHNT and CDR2 as YYREEE (reference sequence). The CDR3 spans 15 residues. The CDR3 region has the DNA TGTGCCAGCAGCCTCGACGTTGGGGCCACAGATACGCAGTATTTT. Protein product: CASSLDVGATDTQYF.